This is a list of T cell receptor beta chains from one sample in a study of blood T cell repertoires in COVID-19. Using immunoSEQ multiplex PCR, the repertoire was profiled, and TCRdb retains in-frame clones only, with some absent. Of over 50,000 clones listed, roughly 77% are singletons. The sequenced material came from peripheral blood. These receptors were taken from a man older than 75 with acute or convalescent COVID-19. Both conserved end residues are part of each CDR3. The D gene is left open where the match is weak. For some rows the clone size is stated as once, few or many, or as a class when expanded; others skip it.

d_call,v_call,clone_size,j_call,cdr3_length,cdr3_aa,cdr3_nt
.,TRBV18,.,TRBJ1-6,14,CASSPSGGAAALHF,TGTGCCAGCTCACCGTCGGGAGGAGCTGCGGCCCTCCACTTT
TRBD1,TRBV6-5,.,TRBJ2-5,14,CASRKGDSQETQYF,TGTGCCAGCCGCAAAGGGGACAGCCAAGAGACCCAGTACTTC
.,TRBV6-6,.,TRBJ1-5,15,CASSYSYLKDQPQHF,TGTGCCAGCAGTTACTCCTACCTGAAAGATCAGCCCCAGCATTTT
.,TRBV18,.,TRBJ1-1,13,CASSPAGNTEAFF,TGTGCCAGCTCACCGGCGGGGAACACTGAAGCTTTCTTT
.,TRBV5-1,many,TRBJ2-1,14,CASSVSGAYNEQFF,TGCGCCAGCAGCGTAAGCGGAGCCTACAATGAGCAGTTCTTC
.,TRBV15,few,TRBJ1-1,15,CATSRDLGGNTEAFF,TGTGCCACCAGCAGAGATCTAGGGGGGAACACTGAAGCTTTCTTT
.,TRBV7-9,few,TRBJ1-2,13,CASTSQGPYGYTF,TGTGCCAGCACCTCTCAGGGGCCCTATGGCTACACCTTC
.,TRBV7-8,.,TRBJ2-7,15,CASSLGPGTLYEQYF,TGTGCCAGCAGCTTAGGGCCGGGGACACTCTACGAGCAGTACTTC
.,TRBV29-1,.,TRBJ1-1,13,CSVGGRMNTEAFF,TGCAGCGTCGGGGGACGGATGAACACTGAAGCTTTCTTT
.,TRBV3-1/TRBV3-2,once,TRBJ1-2,14,CASSQRRDDYGYTF,TGTGCCAGCAGCCAGAGGAGAGATGACTATGGCTACACCTTC
.,TRBV7-6,.,TRBJ2-2,13,CASSLSGTGELFF,TGTGCCAGCAGCTTATCGGGGACCGGGGAGCTGTTTTTT
.,TRBV30,.,TRBJ1-1,12,CACRGGAAEAFF,TGTGCCTGCCGAGGGGGGGCCGCTGAAGCTTTCTTT
TRBD2,TRBV5-1,.,TRBJ2-2,16,CASSPGTSGRTGELFF,TGCGCCAGCAGCCCCGGGACTAGCGGGCGCACCGGGGAGCTGTTTTTT
.,TRBV7-2,.,TRBJ1-5,12,CASSLPRGSQHF,TGTGCCAGCAGCTTACCTCGGGGATCCCAGCATTTT
.,TRBV12-3/TRBV12-4,few,TRBJ2-1,12,CASRGTSNEQFF,TGTGCCAGCAGGGGGACTTCCAATGAGCAGTTCTTC
TRBD1,TRBV6-2/TRBV6-3,.,TRBJ1-2,12,CASSYQGDGYTF,TGTGCCAGCAGTTACCAGGGGGATGGCTACACCTTC
.,TRBV5-4,.,TRBJ1-2,14,CASSPVGTSYGYTF,TGTGCCAGCTCCCCTGTCGGGACTTCTTATGGCTACACCTTC
TRBD2,TRBV24-1,.,TRBJ2-1,16,CATSDSASGVYNEQFF,TGTGCCACCAGTGATTCGGCTAGCGGGGTATACAATGAGCAGTTCTTC
.,TRBV4-3,.,TRBJ1-6,15,CASSQEQQGRSPLHF,TGCGCCAGCAGCCAAGAACAACAGGGTCGGTCACCCCTCCACTTT
TRBD1,TRBV18,.,TRBJ2-7,15,CASSPSGTGSYEQYF,TGTGCCAGCTCCCCCTCCGGGACAGGGAGCTACGAGCAGTACTTC
TRBD2,TRBV5-1,.,TRBJ2-3,14,CASSSTSGTDTQYF,TGCGCCAGCAGTTCGACTAGCGGCACAGATACGCAGTATTTT
.,TRBV19,few,TRBJ1-1,13,CASSIRVNTEAFF,TGTGCCAGTAGTATTCGAGTGAACACTGAAGCTTTCTTT
.,TRBV12-3/TRBV12-4,.,TRBJ2-3,12,CASSDGQLTQYF,TGTGCCAGCAGCGACGGACAGCTTACGCAGTATTTT
TRBD1,TRBV6-2/TRBV6-3,.,TRBJ2-6,19,CASSYEVGTGTSGANVLTF,TGTGCCAGCAGTTACGAAGTAGGGACAGGGACCTCTGGGGCCAACGTCCTGACTTTC
.,TRBV11-1,.,TRBJ2-5,13,CASRVTGEETQYF,TGTGCCAGCAGGGTGACAGGCGAAGAGACCCAGTACTTC
.,TRBV6-1,few,TRBJ2-1,15,CASSEAGRDYNEQFF,TGTGCCAGCAGTGAAGCCGGCAGGGACTACAATGAGCAGTTCTTC
.,TRBV24-1,once,TRBJ2-7,12,CATSEIQGQQYF,TGTGCCACCAGTGAGATACAGGGCCAGCAGTACTTC
.,TRBV2,.,TRBJ2-5,14,CASNGDWGGETQYF,TGTGCCAGCAATGGGGACTGGGGTGGAGAGACCCAGTACTTC
.,TRBV7-9,.,TRBJ1-3,14,CASSKGVREHTIYF,TGTGCCAGCAGCAAGGGGGTCAGGGAGCACACCATATATTTT
TRBD1,TRBV24-1,.,TRBJ2-1,16,CATSDVDRGINNEQFF,TGTGCCACCAGTGATGTAGACAGGGGTATCAACAATGAGCAGTTCTTC
.,TRBV19,.,TRBJ2-2,17,CASSLSPTGSNTGELFF,TGTGCCAGTAGTTTGAGCCCCACAGGGTCGAACACCGGGGAGCTGTTTTTT
TRBD2,TRBV18,once,TRBJ2-3,16,CASSSLAEVLGNTQYF,TGTGCCAGCTCATCACTAGCGGAGGTCTTAGGGAATACGCAGTATTTT
TRBD2,TRBV11-2,.,TRBJ2-1,15,CASSSSGGTYNEQFF,TGTGCCAGCAGCAGTAGCGGGGGGACCTACAATGAGCAGTTCTTC
TRBD2,TRBV5-1,.,TRBJ2-3,15,CASMIRGGGTDTQYF,TGCGCCAGCATGATCCGCGGGGGAGGCACAGATACGCAGTATTTT
TRBD2,TRBV7-2,.,TRBJ2-2,15,CASSLGTSVTGELFF,TGTGCCAGCAGCTTAGGGACTAGCGTGACCGGGGAGCTGTTTTTT
TRBD2,TRBV5-6,few,TRBJ2-7,16,CASSPRTSGRGYEQYF,TGTGCCAGCAGCCCGAGGACTAGCGGGAGAGGATACGAGCAGTACTTC
.,TRBV2,.,TRBJ2-3,13,CASSGMEADTQYF,TGTGCCAGCAGTGGCATGGAGGCAGATACGCAGTATTTT
.,TRBV6-1,.,TRBJ1-3,17,CASSEALGARSGNTIYF,TGTGCCAGCAGTGAAGCGCTGGGGGCCCGCTCTGGAAACACCATATATTTT
TRBD1,TRBV5-1,.,TRBJ2-7,12,CASSRDRGEQYF,TGCGCCAGCAGCCGGGACAGGGGAGAGCAGTACTTC
.,TRBV7-3,.,TRBJ2-2,16,CASSFKSQGGTGELFF,TGTGCCAGCAGCTTTAAGTCCCAGGGTGGTACCGGGGAGCTGTTTTTT
.,TRBV9,.,TRBJ2-1,14,CASSVVERTNEQFF,TGTGCCAGCAGCGTAGTAGAGAGAACCAATGAGCAGTTCTTC
TRBD1,TRBV6-6,.,TRBJ2-5,15,CASSSRTGAKGAQYF,TGTGCCAGCAGTTCGAGGACAGGGGCAAAAGGGGCCCAGTACTTC